The clone carrying this TCR beta chain was counted once. Other DNA sequences in the sample encode the same CDR3. Only CD45RO-negative cells positively selected for CCR7 counted as naive CD8 cells, so terminally differentiated effector memory CD45RA+ cells were excluded. The sample is drawn from a study of shared clonotypes between healthy human individuals. Background on the study: Sampling drew on donors who were a couple of women and three men aged 18 to 49.

In germline, CDR1 is SGDLS, CDR2 YYNGEE. Trimming stripped 0 bases from V and 5 bases from J, with 5 bases between. This CDR3 has 12 amino acids. Each subset's genomic DNA was shared equally among a number of immunoSEQ plates. Only in-frame clones appear in the TCRdb table, and some are missing; sequencing was by immunoSEQ multiplex PCR. The repertoire includes roughly 2,000,000 clones, over 85% of them detected once, and more than 0.9% sits in the top ten. The TCR sequence derives from a man between 18 and 29 years old in good health. The sample was naive CD8+ T cells sorted from blood. The chain joins TRBV9 to TRBJ2-5; a weak D match, TRBD1 (5 bases). In nucleotides, the CDR3 is TGTGCCAGCAGCGTAGCAGGGGAGACCCAGTACTTC. Translated: CASSVAGETQYF.